This TCR beta chain was sequenced for a study of blood T cell repertoires in COVID-19. On the study more broadly: Acute-phase and convalescent COVID-19 samples originated in the United States, Italy and Spain. T cells, B-cell-depleted T cells, or PBMCs supplied cDNA or gDNA.

Original processing methods: Amplification of reference gene primers provided the estimated nucleated cell counts. Some clones are missing from TCRdb's copy, which holds only in-frame ones; the method was immunoSEQ multiplex PCR. Clonal size and the V and J genes are those of that table, whereas D and trimming came from the DNA. The repertoire holds around 310,000 clones, with roughly nine tenths as singletons. CDR3 size: 13 residues. CDR1 is MNHEY, CDR2 SVGAGI, per germline. V lost 2 bases, J lost 0 bases, and 5 bases lay in between. The sequenced material came from PBMCs or T cells enriched from blood (not recorded which). This TCR derives from a woman in her thirties who had recovered from COVID-19. This chain links TRBV6-5 with TRBJ2-7; D unresolved. The CDR3 DNA sequence: TGTGCCAGCAGTTACGTTAACTCCTACGAGCAGTACTTC. Amino acids: CASSYVNSYEQYF.